This T cell receptor (beta chain) was sequenced during a study of control samples from healthy donors and cancer patients. Clones were sequenced by immunoSEQ multiplex PCR, and TCRdb holds only the in-frame ones, with some missing. This table has around 99,000 clones, about nine tenths appearing once. Looked up from germline, CDR1 is MDHEN and CDR2 is SYDVKM. This CDR3 comprises 12 residues. V shed 3 bases and J shed 7 bases, with 9 bases lying between them. This sequence joins TRBV28 and TRBJ1-2; D is uncertain. The sequenced sample consisted of blood. The TCR comes from a human donor in good health. The donor label of this sample is uncertain. The CDR3 DNA sequence: TGTGCCAGCAGTTTGTCAGGTGCTGGCTACACCTTC. Protein product: CASSLSGAGYTF.